What follows are 26 T cell receptor beta chains derived from one specimen sequenced in a study of T cell repertoires in cytomegalovirus infection. Via MiXCR, TCRdb re-called the reads, giving one row per CDR3 protein. The table has around 750,000 distinct CDR3 sequences, 30% to 35% seen once. Their antigens remain unidentified. Sequencing used cultured CD8+ T cells from PBMCs, obtained from culture after CMV antigen stimulation. The source is a human donor in good health (CMV status not recorded). Some clones in this sample may be carry-over from other donors' samples.

This sequence joins TRBV7-6 and TRBJ2-7; 10 bases align to TRBD1. The germline CDR1 and CDR2 sequences are SGHVS and FNYEAQ. With 4 bases clipped from V and 3 bases from J, the junction kept 9 bases outside the gene matches. The CDR3 covers 16 residues. CDR3 in amino acids: CASSSPIGQGVYEQYF. The CDR3 coding sequence is TGTGCCAGCAGCTCCCCCATTGGACAGGGGGTCTACGAGCAGTACTTC. Drawing the rest from reference TRBV7-6 and TRBJ2-7, the complete variable domain is GAGVSQSPRYKVTKRGQDVALRCDPISGHVSLYWYRQALGQGPEFLTYFNYEAQQDKSGLPNDRFSAERPEGSISTLTIQRTEQRDSAMYRCASSSPIGQGVYEQYFGPGTRLTVT.

The V gene is TRBV27, the J gene TRBJ2-5; possibly TRBD2 for D (6 bases). Deletions cut 8 bases from V and 3 bases from J, with 13 bases between. Germline lookup yields CDR1 MNHEY and CDR2 SMNVEV (reference sequence). CDR3 length: 13 amino acids. The CDR3 loop is CASLGGGEETQYF. The CDR3 bases are TGTGCCAGCTTAGGAGGCGGGGAAGAGACCCAGTACTTC.

At least ten counts were recorded for this clonotype. This rearrangement joins TRBV7-2 to TRBJ2-3; 10 bases fit TRBD2. Per germline, CDR1 SGHTA and CDR2 FQGNSA. The CDR3 runs 15 residues. J was trimmed by 5 bases and V by 5 bases; bases with no gene match: 7. CDR3 sequence: CASSDQRGGQDTQYF. CDR3 nucleotides: TGTGCCAGCAGCGATCAGCGGGGGGGTCAAGATACGCAGTATTTT.

J is TRBJ1-2 and V is TRBV27, with a tentative D call TRBD1 (6 bases). This CDR3 region has 15 residues. Per germline, CDR1 MNHEY and CDR2 SMNVEV (reference sequence). With 6 bases removed from V and 4 bases from J, the gap between germline ends came to 18 bases. CDR3 region: CASSPRGAPVYGYTF. The CDR3 DNA reads TGTGCCAGCAGCCCGAGGGGGGCACCGGTCTATGGCTACACCTTC.

The chain links TRBV14 to TRBJ1-1; D may be TRBD1 (5 bases). Germline CDR1 is SGHDN and CDR2 is FVKESK. V was trimmed by 7 bases and J by 4 bases, leaving 22 bases between them. This CDR3 has 16 amino acids. DNA of the CDR3: TGTGCCAGCACCCCTAACGGGAAGGGGACCCTCACTGAAGCTTTCTTT. It is translated as CASTPNGKGTLTEAFF.

The V call is TRBV27, the J call TRBJ2-7; a weak D match, TRBD1 (7 bases). CDR3 length: 14 residues. V lost 5 bases, J lost 3 bases, and 14 bases lay in between. CDR1 is MNHEY, CDR2 SMNVEV, per germline (reference sequence). The DNA for the CDR3 is TGTGCCAGCAGTCCGGGGGACAGAGTCTACGAGCAGTACTTC. Amino acids: CASSPGDRVYEQYF.

This clonotype was counted a few times. The CDR3: CATSGNSDMNTEAFF. The CDR3 DNA reads TGTGCCACCAGTGGCAACAGTGACATGAACACTGAAGCTTTCTTT. J is TRBJ1-1 and V is TRBV24-1; no clear D. The CDR3 length is 15 residues. Trimming left V 5 bases short and J 0 bases short, with 12 bases between. Germline CDR1 KGHDR, CDR2 SFDVKD.

The genes are TRBV28 and TRBJ2-2, with 8 bases aligning to TRBD1. The germline V gene encodes CDR1 MDHEN and CDR2 SYDVKM. V was pared by 5 bases and J by 4 bases, with 12 bases of the junction left unmatched. The CDR3 extends over 17 amino acids. The CDR3 bases are TGTGCCAGCAGTGACTCCGGGGACAGGAGTCTCACCGGGGAGCTGTTTTTT. Amino acids: CASSDSGDRSLTGELFF.

This clonotype was found a few times. This chain connects TRBV12-3 or TRBV12-4 to TRBJ2-3, with D tentatively TRBD1 (5 bases). Trimming shortened V by 3 bases and J by 2 bases, and 12 bases separated the two germline ends. The CDR3 consists of 15 residues. The CDR3 is CASSLFRDDTDTQYF. In nucleotides, the CDR3 is TGTGCCAGCAGTTTGTTCAGGGATGACACAGATACGCAGTATTTT.

The gene calls are TRBV6-1 and TRBJ2-1; D is perhaps TRBD1 or TRBD2 (6 bases each). V was pared by 8 bases and J by 3 bases, with 14 bases between. The CDR3 contains 14 residues. From germline, CDR1 is MNHNS and CDR2 SASEGT. The CDR3 DNA sequence: TGTGCCAGCTCCCGGGGGCGTTACTACAATGAGCAGTTCTTC. Amino acids: CASSRGRYYNEQFF.

V gene TRBV24-1 combines with J gene TRBJ2-3, with TRBD2 identical over 13 bases. Germline loops: CDR1 KGHDR, CDR2 SFDVKD. V lost 3 bases to trimming and J lost 2 bases; unmatched junction nucleotides: 7. The CDR3 totals 18 residues. CDR3 loop: CATSDPRLAGGITDTQYF. DNA of the CDR3: TGTGCCACCAGTGATCCTAGACTAGCGGGGGGTATCACAGATACGCAGTATTTT.

This clonotype was detected only a few times. The chain uses TRBV5-5 and TRBJ1-1; no firm D call. There are 15 residues in the CDR3. V dropped 4 bases and J dropped 4 bases, with 17 bases sitting between them. Germline V gene sequence: CDR1 SGHKS, CDR2 YYEKEE (reference sequence). CDR3 loop: CASSPIWVLGTEAFF. CDR3 DNA sequence: TGTGCCAGCAGCCCCATATGGGTCCTCGGCACTGAAGCTTTCTTT.

This chain links TRBV4-2 with TRBJ2-1; maybe TRBD2 (8 bases). Germline assignment: CDR1 LGHNA and CDR2 YNFKEQ. V gave up 5 bases and J gave up 5 bases, with 16 bases separating them. The CDR3 runs 15 residues. This CDR3 reads CASSTGLGGHNEQFF. CDR3 sequence (DNA): TGTGCCAGCAGCACGGGACTAGGGGGCCACAATGAGCAGTTCTTC.

This clonotype has more than one count but fewer than ten. The chain has TRBV2 and TRBJ1-4; no reliable D call. Trimming took off 0 bases at V and 13 bases at J, with 24 bases between the two ends. This CDR3 comprises 17 residues. Germline V gene data show CDR1 as SNHLY and CDR2 as FYNNEI. The DNA of the CDR3 is TGTGCCAGCAGTGAAGCTTCCCGATCGTCGGGCTCCAACTCACTGTTTTTT. Translation: CASSEASRSSGSNSLFF. The full variable domain, in which reference TRBV2 and TRBJ1-4 provide the parts outside the CDR3, is EPEVTQTPSHQVTQMGQEVILRCVPISNHLYFYWYRQILGQKVEFLVSFYNNEISEKSEIFDDQFSVERPDGSNFTLKIRSTKLEDSAMYFCASSEASRSSGSNSLFFGSGTQLSVL.

This clonotype was observed a few times. The chain combines TRBV6-1 with TRBJ2-7; D is unclear. With 3 bases removed from V and 4 bases from J, the gap between germline ends came to 10 bases. The germline CDR1 and CDR2 sequences are MNHNS and SASEGT. The CDR3 loop spans 13 amino acids. Here the CDR3 DNA reads TGTGCCAGCAGTGATCTCCGGTGGTACGAGCAGTACGTC. Translated, it gives CASSDLRWYEQYV.

This clonotype was seen repeatedly, ten times or more. The V and J genes are TRBV7-2 and TRBJ1-2, with TRBD1 identical over 7 bases. Germline trimming cut 1 base from V and 6 bases from J; bases unmatched to any gene: 2. The germline V gene has CDR1 SGHTA and CDR2 FQGNSA. This CDR3 spans 13 amino acids. The CDR3 reads CASSLGRGDGYTF. Written as DNA, the CDR3 is TGTGCCAGCAGCTTAGGCAGGGGGGATGGCTACACCTTC.

The chain recombines TRBV5-6 with TRBJ1-2; TRBD1 matches 9 bases. Germline values: CDR1 SGHDT, CDR2 YYEEEE. The CDR3 extends over 15 amino acids. V lost 6 bases and J lost 8; bases outside the gene matches: 14. CDR3 region: CASTNRDRDPLGYTF. The DNA for the CDR3 is TGTGCCAGCACCAACCGGGACAGGGACCCTTTGGGCTACACCTTC.

This clonotype was seen a handful of times. This chain links TRBV7-9 with TRBJ2-5; unclear D gene. Germline CDR1 is SEHNR and CDR2 is FQNEAQ (reference sequence). The CDR3 has 15 amino acids. Trimming pared 5 bases from V and 1 base from J, leaving 14 bases between. The CDR3 spells CASSRGRRSQETQYF. The CDR3 nucleotides read TGTGCCAGCAGCCGCGGACGGCGGAGCCAAGAGACCCAGTACTTC.

This clonotype was observed a single time. The rearrangement joins TRBV12-3 or TRBV12-4 to TRBJ1-1, with a tentative D call TRBD1 (5 bases). Between the trimmed V and J ends, which lost 10 bases and 7 bases, there was a span of 28 bases. The CDR3 is 16 residues long. CDR3 in amino acids: CAISLGNWGKRREAFF. The CDR3 DNA follows: TGTGCCATCTCTTTAGGAAATTGGGGGAAAAGGCGTGAAGCTTTCTTT.

This chain joins TRBV6-1 and TRBJ1-2; D might be TRBD1 (5 bases). The CDR3 contains 20 residues. V was shortened by 5 bases and J by 7 bases, with 35 bases between the two germline ends. Germline V gene lookup returns CDR1 MNHNS and CDR2 SASEGT. CDR3 sequence reads: CASSSQRGVASIRAEGGYTF. The DNA of the CDR3 is TGTGCCAGCAGTTCGCAACGGGGGGTAGCGTCTATTCGGGCTGAGGGTGGCTACACCTTC.

The rearrangement links TRBV20-1 to TRBJ2-5; 9 bases match TRBD2. The CDR3 covers 15 residues. The V segment lost 3 bases and the J segment 5 bases; nucleotides outside the gene matches: 10. Germline assignment: CDR1 DFQATT and CDR2 SNEGSKA (reference sequence). The CDR3 region is CSASAGRGGRETQYF. The CDR3 DNA follows: TGCAGTGCTAGTGCAGGGCGGGGGGGCCGCGAGACCCAGTACTTC.

The sample holds a few counts of this clonotype. DNA for the CDR3: TGTGCCATCAGTGAGTCTAGCGGGGGCGGCGGGGAGCTGTTTTTT. It is translated as CAISESSGGGGELFF. The J gene is TRBJ2-2, the V gene TRBV10-3, with 9 nucleotides matching TRBD2. The CDR3 runs 15 residues. With 0 bases clipped from V and 7 bases from J, the junction kept 3 bases outside the gene matches. Germline V lookup: CDR1 ENHRY, CDR2 SYGVKD.

This chain uses TRBV27 with TRBJ1-2; D call uncertain. V was pared by 2 bases and J by 5 bases, with 15 bases between. This CDR3 contains 15 residues. Germline-derived CDR1 and CDR2 are MNHEY and SMNVEV (reference sequence). The CDR3, as DNA: TGTGCCAGCAGTTTAACCCGGACGGAAACTTATGGCTACACCTTC. Translation gives CASSLTRTETYGYTF.

V is TRBV4-1 and J is TRBJ2-1, with D perhaps matching TRBD2 (6 bases). Germline loops: CDR1 MGHRA, CDR2 YSYEKL. The CDR3 is 14 amino acids. V shed 5 bases and J shed 7 bases, with 15 bases lying between them. The CDR3: CASSDPGTANEQFF. CDR3 bases: TGCGCCAGCAGCGACCCCGGGACTGCAAATGAGCAGTTCTTC.

This clonotype was seen more than once but under ten times. This chain joins TRBV7-6 and TRBJ2-2; 7 bases align to TRBD2. The ends lost 4 bases at V and 4 bases at J; junction bases unmatched: 6. CDR3 size: 15 residues. Germline-derived CDR1 and CDR2 are SGHVS and FNYEAQ. CDR3 bases: TGTGCCAGCAGCTCTGGCGGGGGTTTCACCGGGGAGCTGTTTTTT. The encoded protein is CASSSGGGFTGELFF. Together with reference TRBV7-6 and TRBJ2-2, the CDR3 gives the full variable domain: GAGVSQSPRYKVTKRGQDVALRCDPISGHVSLYWYRQALGQGPEFLTYFNYEAQQDKSGLPNDRFSAERPEGSISTLTIQRTEQRDSAMYRCASSSGGGFTGELFFGEGSRLTVL.

The rearrangement links TRBV6-5 to TRBJ2-1; 10 bases are shared with TRBD2. J was trimmed by 0 bases and V by 6 bases; bases with no gene match: 5. The CDR3 runs 16 residues. CDR1 is MNHEY and CDR2 is SVGAGI in the germline V gene. This CDR3 is CASRDVAGGSYNEQFF. In nucleotides, the CDR3 is TGTGCCAGCAGGGACGTAGCGGGGGGCTCCTACAATGAGCAGTTCTTC.